This TCR beta chain was identified during a study of PD-1 blockade in mismatch repair-deficient tumors. Overall study: All were previously treated, progressing patients with around 12 mismatch repair-deficient cancer types. Overall study findings and caveats: Tumor-resident clones, often undetectable pretreatment in blood, expanded then contracted after pembrolizumab.

Generated by immunoSEQ multiplex PCR, the TCRdb table keeps only in-frame clones and is missing some. The sample has some 84,000 clones, more than 65% seen once. PCR or immunohistochemistry showed mismatch repair deficiency in every enrolled patient. TCR sequencing covered a few patients who responded to pembrolizumab. The V end was cut by 6 bases, the J end by 3 bases, with 19 bases between. The CDR3 sequence is 16 residues long. Germline lookup yields CDR1 LNHDA and CDR2 SQIVND (reference sequence). As regards this clone: What it binds is not known.

The sequence came from an adult with mismatch repair-deficient cancer. V usage is TRBV19 and J usage is TRBJ2-3, with D unclear. The source was peripheral blood, collected 12 weeks after starting pembrolizumab. CDR3 region: CASSPILSVATDTQYF. Here the CDR3 DNA reads TGTGCCAGTAGCCCGATTTTGTCCGTCGCAACAGATACGCAGTATTTT.